This is a list of T cell receptor beta chains from one sample in a study of blood T cell repertoires in COVID-19. This table comes from immunoSEQ multiplex PCR, and its TCRdb copy is limited to in-frame clones, with some not included. The profile shows 160,000 or so clones, more than 70% of them singletons. Material: PBMCs or T cells enriched from blood (not recorded which). These receptors all stem from a man between 60 and 75 years old who had recovered from COVID-19. Each CDR3 is given with its conserved first and last residue. Fields, in order: clone size, V gene, D gene, J gene, CDR3 protein, CDR3 DNA. D genes are given only for firm matches. Size is omitted from some rows. Given values are once, few, many or a class for expanded clones.

clone size: -
V gene: TRBV28
D gene: TRBD2
J gene: TRBJ2-7
CDR3 protein: CASSFSGRADYEQYF
CDR3 DNA: TGTGCCAGCAGTTTCAGCGGGAGGGCCGATTACGAGCAGTACTTC

clone size: -
V gene: TRBV6-5
D gene: -
J gene: TRBJ1-6
CDR3 protein: CASSYPSSGRGPLHF
CDR3 DNA: TGTGCCAGCAGTTACCCCTCATCCGGCCGGGGACCCCTCCACTTT

clone size: -
V gene: TRBV12-3/TRBV12-4
D gene: -
J gene: TRBJ2-1
CDR3 protein: CASSLVGGNEQFF
CDR3 DNA: TGTGCCAGCAGTTTAGTCGGGGGCAATGAGCAGTTCTTC

clone size: once
V gene: TRBV19
D gene: TRBD1
J gene: TRBJ1-5
CDR3 protein: CASSIGQGNQPQHF
CDR3 DNA: TGTGCCAGTAGTATCGGACAGGGCAATCAGCCCCAGCATTTT

clone size: once
V gene: TRBV7-8
D gene: -
J gene: TRBJ2-1
CDR3 protein: CASMPTSGEQFF
CDR3 DNA: TGTGCCAGCATGCCGACTAGTGGAGAGCAGTTCTTC

clone size: -
V gene: TRBV28
D gene: -
J gene: TRBJ2-4
CDR3 protein: CASTEGGLAKNIQYF
CDR3 DNA: TGTGCCAGCACCGAGGGGGGGCTAGCCAAAAACATTCAGTACTTC

clone size: -
V gene: TRBV30
D gene: -
J gene: TRBJ1-6
CDR3 protein: CAWDGQNNSPLHF
CDR3 DNA: TGTGCCTGGGATGGACAGAATAATTCACCCCTCCACTTT

clone size: -
V gene: TRBV5-1
D gene: TRBD2
J gene: TRBJ2-5
CDR3 protein: CASSLALSGKQETQYF
CDR3 DNA: TGCGCCAGCAGCTTGGCCCTGAGCGGGAAACAAGAGACCCAGTACTTC

clone size: -
V gene: TRBV9
D gene: TRBD1
J gene: TRBJ2-7
CDR3 protein: CASSVAGGLSEQYF
CDR3 DNA: TGTGCCAGCAGCGTAGCAGGGGGTCTTTCCGAGCAGTACTTC

clone size: -
V gene: TRBV4-1
D gene: -
J gene: TRBJ1-1
CDR3 protein: CASSLSVTRGTEAFF
CDR3 DNA: TGCGCCAGCAGCCTAAGCGTGACGAGGGGGACTGAAGCTTTCTTT

clone size: -
V gene: TRBV5-1
D gene: -
J gene: TRBJ1-2
CDR3 protein: CASTPGSISNYGYTF
CDR3 DNA: TGCGCCAGCACGCCAGGGTCAATCTCTAACTATGGCTACACCTTC

clone size: few
V gene: TRBV7-2
D gene: -
J gene: TRBJ2-1
CDR3 protein: CASSLSSGDGENEQFF
CDR3 DNA: TGTGCCAGCAGCTTATCCTCGGGGGACGGGGAAAATGAGCAGTTCTTC

clone size: -
V gene: TRBV10-3
D gene: -
J gene: TRBJ2-7
CDR3 protein: CAISELAASYEQYF
CDR3 DNA: TGTGCCATCAGTGAACTGGCGGCCTCCTACGAGCAGTACTTC

clone size: -
V gene: TRBV5-1
D gene: -
J gene: TRBJ1-2
CDR3 protein: CASSLAQGSYGYTF
CDR3 DNA: TGCGCCAGCAGCTTGGCCCAGGGGAGCTATGGCTACACCTTC

clone size: -
V gene: TRBV9
D gene: -
J gene: TRBJ1-4
CDR3 protein: CASSVRGMDEKLFF
CDR3 DNA: TGTGCCAGCAGCGTACGGGGGATGGATGAAAAACTGTTTTTT

clone size: few
V gene: TRBV2
D gene: -
J gene: TRBJ1-5
CDR3 protein: CASSEGTAVNQPQHF
CDR3 DNA: TGTGCCAGCAGTGAAGGGACAGCCGTCAATCAGCCCCAGCATTTT

clone size: -
V gene: TRBV2
D gene: -
J gene: TRBJ1-2
CDR3 protein: CASTRVRGQRGYGYTF
CDR3 DNA: TGTGCCAGCACCAGGGTCAGGGGCCAGCGGGGCTATGGCTACACCTTC

clone size: once
V gene: TRBV6-1
D gene: -
J gene: TRBJ2-6
CDR3 protein: CASSEGPAGRSLSGANVLTF
CDR3 DNA: TGTGCCAGCAGTGAAGGTCCCGCCGGCAGGTCCCTCTCTGGGGCCAACGTCCTGACTTTC

clone size: -
V gene: TRBV27
D gene: -
J gene: TRBJ1-1
CDR3 protein: CASSSTANTEAFF
CDR3 DNA: TGTGCCAGCAGTTCGACAGCGAACACTGAAGCTTTCTTT

clone size: few
V gene: TRBV28
D gene: -
J gene: TRBJ1-2
CDR3 protein: CASSAGRDNYGYTF
CDR3 DNA: TGTGCCAGCAGTGCTGGACGGGATAACTATGGCTACACCTTC

clone size: -
V gene: TRBV7-2
D gene: -
J gene: TRBJ2-7
CDR3 protein: CASRQGLGDAYEQYF
CDR3 DNA: TGTGCCAGCAGGCAAGGACTGGGAGACGCCTACGAGCAGTACTTC

clone size: -
V gene: TRBV18
D gene: -
J gene: TRBJ2-2
CDR3 protein: CASSPSGTYTGELFF
CDR3 DNA: TGTGCCAGCTCACCATCAGGGACATACACCGGGGAGCTGTTTTTT

clone size: -
V gene: TRBV15
D gene: TRBD1
J gene: TRBJ2-7
CDR3 protein: CATSKGTAGYEQYF
CDR3 DNA: TGTGCCACCAGCAAAGGGACAGCTGGCTACGAGCAGTACTTC

clone size: -
V gene: TRBV3-1/TRBV3-2
D gene: TRBD1
J gene: TRBJ2-7
CDR3 protein: CASSQARTGGSYEQYF
CDR3 DNA: TGTGCCAGCAGCCAAGCAAGAACAGGGGGCTCCTACGAGCAGTACTTC

clone size: -
V gene: TRBV25-1
D gene: -
J gene: TRBJ2-5
CDR3 protein: CASSEYRGGAGETQYF
CDR3 DNA: TGTGCCAGCAGTGAATATAGGGGGGGCGCCGGGGAGACCCAGTACTTC

clone size: -
V gene: TRBV2
D gene: TRBD1
J gene: TRBJ1-3
CDR3 protein: CATSRDSRNTIYF
CDR3 DNA: TGTGCCACATCCCGGGACAGTAGAAACACCATATATTTT

clone size: -
V gene: TRBV6-5
D gene: TRBD1
J gene: TRBJ2-5
CDR3 protein: CASRNTGGETQYF
CDR3 DNA: TGTGCCAGCAGAAATACAGGGGGAGAGACCCAGTACTTC

clone size: -
V gene: TRBV5-1
D gene: TRBD1
J gene: TRBJ1-3
CDR3 protein: CASSPNDGTGGNTIYF
CDR3 DNA: TGCGCCAGCAGCCCGAATGACGGGACAGGCGGAAACACCATATATTTT

clone size: -
V gene: TRBV30
D gene: TRBD1
J gene: TRBJ1-2
CDR3 protein: CAWRDTLGTGLYGYTF
CDR3 DNA: TGTGCCTGGAGGGATACTCTAGGGACAGGCCTCTATGGCTACACCTTC

clone size: -
V gene: TRBV30
D gene: -
J gene: TRBJ1-2
CDR3 protein: CAWSGTGSGYTF
CDR3 DNA: TGTGCCTGGAGTGGTACGGGGAGTGGCTACACCTTC